The entry below describes one T cell receptor beta chain. The record originates from a study of human T cells and chemical hapten exposure. Across the whole study: 0.01% DPC was applied to the upper back in patch tests, which were read at 6 days.

The sample's time point: pre-sensitization, week 0. Treatment: therapeutic diphenylcyclopropenone sensitization with weekly scalp DPC. Germline CDR1 KGHSY, CDR2 FQNENV. Trimming took 3 bases from V and 6 from J, leaving 12 bases between them. This CDR3 is 14 amino acids long. Unique molecular identifiers were attached to individual cDNA molecules within the library. TCRdb reanalysed the RACE reads using MiXCR and keeps one entry per CDR3 protein. The top ten hold 2.5% to 3.5% of the sample, which has around 200,000 distinct CDR3 sequences, under 35% seen once. Here the sequenced sample was whole blood, taken in connection with sensitization to the hapten diphenylcyclopropenone (DPC). The chain joins TRBV16 to TRBJ1-5; D is undetermined. The sequence was obtained from a woman aged 30 to 39 with alopecia areata. Some clones in this sample may be carry-over from other donors' samples. The DNA of the CDR3 is TGTGCCAGCAGCCACGGTGCCGACACTCAGCCCCAGCATTTT. This translates into CASSHGADTQPQHF.